The entry that follows covers one T cell receptor (beta chain) sequence. Its antigen is as yet unknown. A multiplex PCR was run with 60 Vbeta primers and 13 Jbeta primers. Using immunoSEQ multiplex PCR, the repertoire was profiled, and TCRdb retains in-frame clones only, with some absent. In the table there are around 140,000 clones, around 72% of which are singletons. This sample is part of a study of cytomegalovirus exposure and HLA in healthy donors. With V trimmed by 6 bases and J by 3 bases, 8 bases remained unmatched. The CDR3 runs to 15 residues. Germline CDR1 SGHRS, CDR2 YFSETQ. General study results and limits: In a later analysis, TCR association rates varied by HLA locus: DRB1 most, HLA-C fewest. Among immune exposure information, only CMV serostatus was available.

The material sequenced was PBMCs. The origin of this receptor is a woman in her late teens or twenties in good health and CMV-seronegative. This chain links TRBV5-1 with TRBJ2-5, with 10 bases lining up with TRBD2. The CDR3 here is CASTSSGSWEETQYF. CDR3 DNA sequence: TGCGCCAGCACCTCTAGCGGGAGTTGGGAAGAGACCCAGTACTTC.